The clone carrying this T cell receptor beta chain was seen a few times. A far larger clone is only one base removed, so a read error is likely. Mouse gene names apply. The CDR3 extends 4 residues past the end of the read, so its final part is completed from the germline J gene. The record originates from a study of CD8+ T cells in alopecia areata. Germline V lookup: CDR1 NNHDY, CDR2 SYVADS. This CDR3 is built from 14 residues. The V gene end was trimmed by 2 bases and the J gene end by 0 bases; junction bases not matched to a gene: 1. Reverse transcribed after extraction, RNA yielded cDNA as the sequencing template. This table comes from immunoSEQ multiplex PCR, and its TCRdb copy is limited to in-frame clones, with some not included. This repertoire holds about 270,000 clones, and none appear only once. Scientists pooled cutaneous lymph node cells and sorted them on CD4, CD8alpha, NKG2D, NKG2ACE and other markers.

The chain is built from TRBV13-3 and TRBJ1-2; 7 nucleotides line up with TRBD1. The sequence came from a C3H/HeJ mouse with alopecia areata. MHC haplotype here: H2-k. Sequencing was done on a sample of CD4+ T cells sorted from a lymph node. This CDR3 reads CASSEQGPNSDYTF. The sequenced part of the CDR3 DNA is TGTGCCAGCAGTGAACAGGGGCCAAACTCC.